Following are 2 T cell receptor beta chains from one sample sequenced in a study of T-cell reconstitution after alpha-beta-depleted transplantation in children. For TCRbeta, the library was prepared with unique molecular identifiers. TCRdb used MiXCR to reprocess the PCR reads, holding one entry per CDR3 protein. The profile covers roughly 310,000 distinct CDR3 sequences, with around 25% appearing a single time and 9.5% to 13% taken by the ten largest. Source: PBMCs, mostly from graft donor cells, taken 180 days after TCRalphabeta/CD19-depleted stem cell transplant. These receptors were taken from a male patient younger than 18 who had a stem cell transplant for acute lymphoblastic leukemia, so the T cells may come from the graft donor.

This sequence joins TRBV29-1 and TRBJ2-7; no clear D. Trimming pared 7 bases from V and 5 bases from J, leaving 15 bases between. The CDR3 runs 12 residues. Germline V gene lookup returns CDR1 SQVTM and CDR2 ANQGSEA. The CDR3 DNA is TGCAGCGGCGGCTTGGGTAAAGACGAGCAGTACTTC. Protein sequence: CSGGLGKDEQYF.

Relative to its sample, this clonotype is medium-sized (0.01 to 0.1%). The CDR3 loop reads CASSILAGENNEQFF. CDR3 coding DNA: TGCGCCAGCAGCATACTAGCGGGAGAGAACAATGAGCAGTTCTTC. The chain couples TRBV5-1 to TRBJ2-1; 11 positions agree with TRBD2. The CDR3 runs to 15 residues. Germline CDR1 and CDR2: SGHRS and YFSETQ. Trimming cost V 4 bases and J 5 bases; bases outside gene matches: 5.